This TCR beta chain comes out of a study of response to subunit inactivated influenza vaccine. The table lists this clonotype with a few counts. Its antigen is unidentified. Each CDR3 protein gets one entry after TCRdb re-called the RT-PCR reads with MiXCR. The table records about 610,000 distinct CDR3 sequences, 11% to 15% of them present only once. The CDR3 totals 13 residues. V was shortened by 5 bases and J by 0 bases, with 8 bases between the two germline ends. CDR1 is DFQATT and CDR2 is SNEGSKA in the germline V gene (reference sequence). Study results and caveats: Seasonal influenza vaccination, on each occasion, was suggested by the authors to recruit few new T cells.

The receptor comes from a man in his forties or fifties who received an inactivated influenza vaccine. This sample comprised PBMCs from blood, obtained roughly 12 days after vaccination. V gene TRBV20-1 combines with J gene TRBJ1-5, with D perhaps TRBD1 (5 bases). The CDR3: CSALTASNQPQHF. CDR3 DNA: TGCAGTGCTCTGACAGCTAGCAATCAGCCCCAGCATTTT.